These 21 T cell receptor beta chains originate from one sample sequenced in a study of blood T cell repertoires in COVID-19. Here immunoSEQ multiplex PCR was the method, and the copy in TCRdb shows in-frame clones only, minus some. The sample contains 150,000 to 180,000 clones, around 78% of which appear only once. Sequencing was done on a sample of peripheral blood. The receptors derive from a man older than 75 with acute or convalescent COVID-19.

The CDR3 DNA reads TGTGCCAGCAGTTCCCCGTCGCTCGGGACAGGGGGAGGTGGCTACACCTTC. As protein: CASSSPSLGTGGGGYTF. This chain joins TRBV27 and TRBJ1-2; 11 nucleotides agree with TRBD1. The CDR3 length is 17 residues. V lost 4 bases to trimming and J lost 7 bases; unmatched junction nucleotides: 14. Germline CDR1 and CDR2: MNHEY and SMNVEV (reference sequence).

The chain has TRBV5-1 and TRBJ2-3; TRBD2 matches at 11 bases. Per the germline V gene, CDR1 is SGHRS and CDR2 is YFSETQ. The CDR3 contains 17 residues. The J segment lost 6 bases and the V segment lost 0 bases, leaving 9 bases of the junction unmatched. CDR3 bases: TGCGCCAGCAGCTTGGCGGATAGCGGGGGGGCTGGGGATACGCAGTATTTT. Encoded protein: CASSLADSGGAGDTQYF.

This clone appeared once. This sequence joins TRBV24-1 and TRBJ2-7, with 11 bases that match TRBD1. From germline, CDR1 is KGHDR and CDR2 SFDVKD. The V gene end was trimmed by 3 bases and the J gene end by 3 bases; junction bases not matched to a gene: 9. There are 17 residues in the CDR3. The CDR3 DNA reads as TGTGCCACCAGTGATCTACCGGGACAGGGGGGGTTCTACGAGCAGTACGTC. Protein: CATSDLPGQGGFYEQYV.

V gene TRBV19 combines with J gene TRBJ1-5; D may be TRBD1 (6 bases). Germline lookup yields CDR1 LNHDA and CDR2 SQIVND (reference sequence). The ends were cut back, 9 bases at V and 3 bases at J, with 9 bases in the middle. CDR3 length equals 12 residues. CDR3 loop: CASTGNNQPQHF. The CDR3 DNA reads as TGTGCCAGCACAGGGAACAATCAGCCCCAGCATTTT.

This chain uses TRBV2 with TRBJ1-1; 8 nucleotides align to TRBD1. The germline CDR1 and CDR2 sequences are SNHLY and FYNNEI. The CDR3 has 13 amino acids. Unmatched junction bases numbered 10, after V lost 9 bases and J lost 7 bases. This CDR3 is CASKDRALSEAFF. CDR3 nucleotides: TGTGCCAGTAAGGACAGGGCTTTGAGTGAAGCTTTCTTT.

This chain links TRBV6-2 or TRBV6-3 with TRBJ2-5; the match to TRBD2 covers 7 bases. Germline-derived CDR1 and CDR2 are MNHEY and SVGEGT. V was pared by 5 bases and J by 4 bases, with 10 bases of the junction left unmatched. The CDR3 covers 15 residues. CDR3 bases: TGTGCCAGCAGTCAGCGAGCGGGGAAAGGAGAGACCCAGTACTTC. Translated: CASSQRAGKGETQYF.

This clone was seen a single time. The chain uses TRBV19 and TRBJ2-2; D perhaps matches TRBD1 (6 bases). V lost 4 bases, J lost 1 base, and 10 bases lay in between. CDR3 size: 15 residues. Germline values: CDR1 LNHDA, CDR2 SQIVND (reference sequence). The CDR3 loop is CASSTRGQNTGELFF. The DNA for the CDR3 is TGTGCCAGTAGTACCCGGGGACAGAACACCGGGGAGCTGTTTTTT.

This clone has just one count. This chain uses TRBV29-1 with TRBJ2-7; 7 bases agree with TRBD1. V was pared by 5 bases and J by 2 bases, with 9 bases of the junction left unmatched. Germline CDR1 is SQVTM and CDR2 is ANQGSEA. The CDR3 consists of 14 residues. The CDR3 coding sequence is TGCAGCGTTACCCGACAGGGAATCGCCTACGAGCAGTACTTC. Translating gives CSVTRQGIAYEQYF.

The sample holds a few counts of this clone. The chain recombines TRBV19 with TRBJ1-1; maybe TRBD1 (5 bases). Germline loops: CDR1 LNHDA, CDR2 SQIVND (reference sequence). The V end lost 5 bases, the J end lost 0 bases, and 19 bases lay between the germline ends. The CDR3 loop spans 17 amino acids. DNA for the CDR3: TGTGCCAGTAGTTTACGAGGGGCCGGGGGGATGAACACTGAAGCTTTCTTT. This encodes CASSLRGAGGMNTEAFF.

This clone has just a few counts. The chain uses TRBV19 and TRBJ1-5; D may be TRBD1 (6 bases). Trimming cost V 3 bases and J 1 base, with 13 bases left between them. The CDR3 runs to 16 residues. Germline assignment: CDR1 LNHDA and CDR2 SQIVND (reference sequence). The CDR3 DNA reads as TGTGCCAGTAGTATTCTCGCGGGGGCGAGCAATCAGCCCCAGCATTTT. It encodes CASSILAGASNQPQHF.

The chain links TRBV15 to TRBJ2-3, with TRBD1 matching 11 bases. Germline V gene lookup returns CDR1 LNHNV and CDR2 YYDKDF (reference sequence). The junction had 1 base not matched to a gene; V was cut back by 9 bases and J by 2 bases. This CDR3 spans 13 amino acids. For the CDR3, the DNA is TGTGCCACAGGACAGGGGGCCACAGATACGCAGTATTTT. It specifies CATGQGATDTQYF.

In nucleotides, the CDR3 is TGTGCCAGCTCACCCGACTATGGGGCCAACGTCCTGACTTTC. Translated: CASSPDYGANVLTF. V gene TRBV18 combines with J gene TRBJ2-6; weak D call: TRBD2 (5 bases). V was cut by 3 bases and J by 3 bases, with 6 bases left in between. Germline values: CDR1 KGHSH, CDR2 LQKENI. The CDR3 loop spans 14 amino acids.

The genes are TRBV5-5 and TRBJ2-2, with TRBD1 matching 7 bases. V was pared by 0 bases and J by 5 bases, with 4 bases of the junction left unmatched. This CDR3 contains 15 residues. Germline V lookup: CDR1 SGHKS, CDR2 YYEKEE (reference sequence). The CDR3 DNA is TGTGCCAGCAGCTTGGGAGGGGGCCCAACCGGGGAGCTGTTTTTT. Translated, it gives CASSLGGGPTGELFF. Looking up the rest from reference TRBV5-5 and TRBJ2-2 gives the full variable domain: DAGVTQSPTHLIKTRGQQVTLRCSPISGHKSVSWYQQVLGQGPQFIFQYYEKEERGRGNFPDRFSARQFPNYSSELNVNALLLGDSALYLCASSLGGGPTGELFFGEGSRLTVL.

DNA of the CDR3: TGTGCCAGCAGGAAACCCCAGGGAGGGGAGCAGTACGTC. Encoded protein: CASRKPQGGEQYV. This chain links TRBV27 with TRBJ2-7, with 7 positions matching TRBD2. The CDR3 has 13 residues. V shed 6 bases and J 7 bases; nucleotides not matched to a gene: 9. The germline CDR1 and CDR2 sequences are MNHEY and SMNVEV (reference sequence).

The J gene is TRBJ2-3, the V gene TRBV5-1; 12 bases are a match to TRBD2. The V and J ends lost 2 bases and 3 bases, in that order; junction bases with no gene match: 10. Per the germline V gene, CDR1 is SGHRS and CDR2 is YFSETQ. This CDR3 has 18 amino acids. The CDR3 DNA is TGCGCCAGCAGCTTCGTGCCTAGCGGGGGGGCCGGGACAGATACGCAGTATTTT. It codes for CASSFVPSGGAGTDTQYF.

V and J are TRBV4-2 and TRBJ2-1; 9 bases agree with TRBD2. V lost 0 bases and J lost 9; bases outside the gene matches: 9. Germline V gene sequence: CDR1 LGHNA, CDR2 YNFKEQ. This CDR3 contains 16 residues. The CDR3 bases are TGTGCCAGCAGCCAAGACCCGCGCGGGGGGGCCGGTGAGCAGTTCTTC. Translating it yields CASSQDPRGGAGEQFF.

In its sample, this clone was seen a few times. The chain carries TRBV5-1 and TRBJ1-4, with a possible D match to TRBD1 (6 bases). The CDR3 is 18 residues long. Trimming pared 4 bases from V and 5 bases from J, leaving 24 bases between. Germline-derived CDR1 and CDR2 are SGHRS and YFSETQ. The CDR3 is CASSQGGVTVPRNEKLFF. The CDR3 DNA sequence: TGCGCCAGCAGCCAAGGGGGGGTCACGGTGCCGAGAAATGAAAAACTGTTTTTT.

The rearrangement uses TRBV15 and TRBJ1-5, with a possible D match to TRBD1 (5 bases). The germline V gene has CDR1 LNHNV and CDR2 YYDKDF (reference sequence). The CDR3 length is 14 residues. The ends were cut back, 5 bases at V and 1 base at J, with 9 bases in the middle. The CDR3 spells CATSSGGSNQPQHF. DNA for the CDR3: TGTGCCACCAGCTCCGGGGGAAGCAATCAGCCCCAGCATTTT.

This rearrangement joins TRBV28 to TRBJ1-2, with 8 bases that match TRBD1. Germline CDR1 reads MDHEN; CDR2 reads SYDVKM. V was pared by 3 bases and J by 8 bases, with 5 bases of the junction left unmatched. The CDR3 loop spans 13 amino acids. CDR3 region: CASSLQTGAGYTF. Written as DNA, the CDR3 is TGTGCCAGCAGTTTGCAGACAGGGGCCGGCTACACCTTC.

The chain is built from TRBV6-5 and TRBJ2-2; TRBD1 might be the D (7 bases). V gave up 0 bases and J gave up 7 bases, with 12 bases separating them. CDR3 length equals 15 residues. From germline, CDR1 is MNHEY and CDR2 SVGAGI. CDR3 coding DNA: TGTGCCAGCAGTTACTCCCAGGGGGGTCGCGGGGAGCTGTTTTTT. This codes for CASSYSQGGRGELFF.

The CDR3: CASSQDLAVYEQYF. The CDR3 nucleotides are TGCGCCAGCAGCCAAGACCTAGCAGTCTACGAGCAGTACTTC. This chain links TRBV4-3 with TRBJ2-7; D perhaps matches TRBD2 (5 bases). V lost 0 bases, J lost 3 bases, and 9 bases lay in between. The length of the CDR3 is 14 residues. Per germline, CDR1 LGHNA and CDR2 YSLEER.